Here is one T cell receptor beta chain with its context. The germline CDR1 and CDR2 sequences are LNHNV and YYDKDF (reference sequence). The CDR3 is 15 residues long. V dropped 0 bases and J dropped 9 bases, with 12 bases sitting between them. Produced via immunoSEQ multiplex PCR; TCRdb's table is partial and in-frame only. The sample has fewer than 400,000 clones; around 82% are singletons. The entry originates in a study of blood T cell repertoires in COVID-19. About the study: Samples of COVID-19 (acute and convalescent) were obtained from the United States, Italy and Spain.

The source material was peripheral blood. The TCR sequence derives from a man aged 25 to 40 with active or convalescent COVID-19. This chain joins TRBV15 and TRBJ1-6, with D tentatively TRBD1 (5 bases). CDR3 sequence reads: CATSREAVGGSPLHF. CDR3 DNA sequence: TGTGCCACCAGCAGAGAGGCAGTCGGGGGTTCACCCCTCCACTTT.